A selection of T cell receptor beta chains follows, all from one sample in a study of long-term antiretroviral therapy in people with HIV. Using immunoSEQ multiplex PCR, the repertoire was profiled, and TCRdb retains in-frame clones only, with some absent. Here the sample spans 30,000 to 40,000 clones, around 82% being singletons. Material: unsorted PBMCs, obtained 0.4 years before starting antiretroviral therapy. The receptor set was obtained from a man younger than 35 with HIV. CDR3s include the opening cysteine and the closing phenylalanine or tryptophan. The D gene is left open where the match is weak. Clone sizes are given selectively: once, few, many, or a class where the clone is expanded.

J,V,size,D,CDR3,DNA
TRBJ2-7,TRBV6-5,NA,NA,CATGAGSYEQYF,TGTGCCACCGGGGCGGGGTCCTACGAGCAGTACTTC
TRBJ1-1,TRBV10-3,NA,TRBD1,CAISEPTGMMITEAFF,TGTGCCATCAGTGAGCCGACAGGGATGATGATTACTGAAGCTTTCTTT
TRBJ1-2,TRBV5-4,NA,TRBD1,CASSFPAQGAHGYTF,TGTGCCAGCAGCTTTCCCGCCCAGGGGGCCCATGGCTACACCTTC
TRBJ1-5,TRBV6-5,NA,NA,CASSYGQGRNQPQHF,TGTGCCAGCAGTTACGGGCAAGGCCGCAATCAGCCCCAGCATTTT
TRBJ1-2,TRBV7-2,NA,NA,CASSLGGVPTFNYGYTF,TGTGCCAGCAGCTTAGGAGGCGTACCCACTTTTAACTATGGCTACACCTTC
TRBJ2-1,TRBV7-9,NA,NA,CASSPLYNEQFF,TGTGCCAGCAGCCCCCTCTACAATGAGCAGTTCTTC
TRBJ2-7,TRBV6-5,NA,NA,CASSSGQRRWEQYF,TGTGCCAGCAGTTCCGGACAGCGACGATGGGAGCAGTACTTC
TRBJ2-1,TRBV10-3,NA,NA,CATKKVSYNEQFF,TGTGCCACCAAAAAAGTCTCCTACAATGAGCAGTTCTTC
TRBJ2-7,TRBV6-6,NA,TRBD1,CASRPPGQESSYEQYF,TGTGCCAGCAGGCCGCCGGGACAGGAAAGCTCCTACGAGCAGTACTTC
TRBJ1-5,TRBV5-5,NA,NA,CASSLVGNQPQHF,TGTGCCAGCAGCTTGGTTGGCAATCAGCCCCAGCATTTT
TRBJ2-7,TRBV27,NA,NA,CASSPVSQPYEQYF,TGTGCCAGCAGCCCAGTATCCCAGCCCTACGAGCAGTACTTC
TRBJ2-3,TRBV9,NA,TRBD2,CASSVGTSQGDTQYF,TGTGCCAGCAGCGTAGGGACTAGTCAAGGAGATACGCAGTATTTT
TRBJ2-7,TRBV6-1,NA,NA,CASSEWQRNEQYF,TGTGCCAGCAGTGAATGGCAGAGGAACGAGCAGTACTTC
TRBJ1-2,TRBV7-9,NA,NA,CASGNSAVGDYGYTF,TGTGCCAGCGGAAATAGTGCCGTAGGAGACTATGGCTACACCTTC
TRBJ1-1,TRBV4-1,NA,TRBD1,CASSPPGGRTEAFF,TGCGCCAGCAGCCCCCCAGGGGGTAGAACTGAAGCTTTCTTT
TRBJ1-2,TRBV4-3,NA,TRBD1,CASSPSQAGGVSGYTF,TGCGCCAGCAGCCCCTCCCAGGCAGGGGGCGTTAGTGGCTACACCTTC
TRBJ2-5,TRBV7-2,NA,TRBD1,CASSRTGGLGGETQYF,TGTGCCAGCAGCCGGACAGGGGGACTCGGAGGAGAGACCCAGTACTTC
TRBJ2-7,TRBV9,few,NA,CASSASTGRSEEQYF,TGTGCCAGCAGCGCTTCAACGGGCCGGTCGGAGGAGCAGTACTTC
TRBJ2-2,TRBV19,NA,NA,CATSSIGAATGELFF,TGTGCCACCTCCTCCATTGGGGCGGCCACCGGGGAGCTGTTTTTT
TRBJ2-5,TRBV5-1,NA,NA,CASSPQGGPQETQYF,TGCGCCAGCAGCCCCCAGGGGGGCCCCCAAGAGACCCAGTACTTC
TRBJ1-2,TRBV2,NA,NA,CASGSGRSYGYTF,TGTGCCAGCGGATCGGGGAGGAGCTATGGCTACACCTTC
TRBJ2-1,TRBV7-9,NA,NA,CASSLELTEQFF,TGTGCCAGCAGCTTAGAGCTCACTGAGCAGTTCTTC
TRBJ1-4,TRBV4-1,NA,NA,CASSQDLRGTNEKLFF,TGCGCCAGCAGCCAAGATCTTCGGGGGACTAATGAAAAACTGTTTTTT
TRBJ2-3,TRBV7-3,NA,NA,CASSYLREGDTQYF,TGTGCCAGCAGCTACTTGCGGGAAGGAGATACGCAGTATTTT
TRBJ1-3,TRBV30,NA,NA,CAWSVPGSHSGNTIYF,TGTGCCTGGAGTGTTCCGGGTTCTCACTCTGGAAACACCATATATTTT
TRBJ2-5,TRBV18,NA,TRBD1,CASSPYRGLGETQYF,TGTGCCAGCTCACCGTACAGGGGGCTGGGGGAGACCCAGTACTTC
TRBJ1-6,TRBV5-4,NA,NA,CASSPGGDGAYNSPLHF,TGTGCCAGCAGCCCCGGGGGGGATGGGGCCTATAATTCACCCCTCCACTTT
TRBJ2-2,TRBV7-6,NA,NA,CASSLHPPLNDRRNTGELFF,TGTGCCAGCAGCTTACACCCCCCACTCAACGACAGACGTAACACCGGGGAGCTGTTTTTT
TRBJ2-2,TRBV2,NA,NA,CASSRTEKLFF,TGTGCCAGCAGCCGGACCGAAAAGCTGTTTTTT
TRBJ2-7,TRBV7-6,NA,TRBD1,CASSPWTGVSYEQYF,TGTGCCAGCAGCCCCTGGACAGGGGTCTCCTACGAGCAGTACTTC
TRBJ1-5,TRBV27,NA,NA,CASSPGQTSNQPQHF,TGTGCCAGCAGTCCGGGACAAACTAGCAATCAGCCCCAGCATTTT
TRBJ2-1,TRBV4-1,medium-sized,TRBD2,CASSYQAGNEQFF,TGCGCCAGCAGCTACCAAGCGGGGAATGAGCAGTTCTTC
TRBJ1-1,TRBV7-2,NA,NA,CASSLWAMSSEAFF,TGTGCCAGCAGCTTATGGGCGATGTCCTCTGAAGCTTTCTTT
TRBJ2-7,TRBV4-1,NA,TRBD1,CASSLTGQTNYEQYF,TGCGCCAGCAGCCTAACGGGACAGACAAATTACGAGCAGTACTTC
TRBJ2-7,TRBV28,once,NA,CASGRGGYEQYF,TGTGCCAGCGGCCGGGGAGGCTACGAGCAGTACTTC
TRBJ1-1,TRBV29-1,NA,TRBD1,CSVAYGTGRTEAFF,TGCAGCGTCGCCTATGGGACAGGGAGGACTGAAGCTTTCTTT
TRBJ2-7,TRBV7-6,NA,NA,CASNPVIGHEQYF,TGTGCCAGCAACCCCGTAATTGGCCACGAGCAGTACTTC
TRBJ1-6,TRBV5-1,NA,TRBD1,CASSQGQGMNSPLHF,TGCGCCAGCAGCCAAGGACAGGGAATGAATTCACCCCTCCACTTT
TRBJ2-2,TRBV5-5,NA,NA,CASSFTLTTGELFF,TGTGCCAGCAGCTTTACTCTAACCACCGGGGAGCTGTTTTTT
TRBJ2-5,TRBV29-1,few,TRBD2,CSVELLIGAGVAETQYF,TGCAGCGTTGAATTGCTAATAGGGGCGGGAGTCGCAGAGACCCAGTACTTC
TRBJ1-4,TRBV6-5,NA,NA,CASSYSQVGEEKLFF,TGTGCCAGCAGTTACTCGCAAGTGGGCGAAGAAAAACTGTTTTTT
TRBJ2-4,TRBV5-4,NA,NA,CASNDRDKNIQYF,TGTGCCAGCAACGATCGGGACAAAAACATTCAGTACTTC
TRBJ1-1,TRBV30,NA,NA,CAWRRKGTNTEAFF,TGTGCCTGGAGGAGAAAAGGGACGAACACTGAAGCTTTCTTT
TRBJ2-1,TRBV7-2,once,NA,CASAALQGPYNEQFF,TGTGCTAGTGCCGCCCTACAGGGACCCTACAATGAGCAGTTCTTC
TRBJ2-1,TRBV5-4,NA,NA,CAGGTSYNEQFF,TGTGCCGGCGGGACCTCCTACAATGAGCAGTTCTTC
TRBJ2-7,TRBV27,NA,NA,CASTLGISSYEQYF,TGTGCCAGCACCCTGGGGATTTCCTCCTACGAGCAGTACTTC
TRBJ2-7,TRBV6-5,once,NA,CASSYSDRGGGYEQYF,TGTGCCAGCAGTTACTCAGACAGGGGCGGGGGCTACGAGCAGTACTTC
TRBJ2-7,TRBV30,NA,NA,CAWSVAGMRYF,TGTGCCTGGAGTGTAGCGGGTATGCGGTACTTC
TRBJ2-1,TRBV9,NA,NA,CASSPGGDNNEQFF,TGTGCCAGCAGCCCCGGTGGAGATAACAATGAGCAGTTCTTC
TRBJ2-7,TRBV2,NA,NA,CASSGATEQYF,TGTGCCAGCAGTGGCGCGACAGAGCAGTACTTC
TRBJ2-4,TRBV2,NA,NA,CASFSGLDIQYF,TGTGCCAGCTTCAGCGGGTTGGACATTCAGTACTTC
TRBJ1-5,TRBV21-1,few,NA,CASSRSGDRGSNQPQHF,TGTGCCAGCAGCAGAAGTGGGGACCGAGGGAGCAATCAGCCCCAGCATTTT
TRBJ2-7,TRBV19,NA,TRBD2,CASRPGTSGTYEQYF,TGTGCCAGTAGACCCGGGACTAGCGGAACCTACGAGCAGTACTTC